This record looks at one TCR beta chain sequence and its context. There are 15 residues in the CDR3. V lost 4 bases to trimming and J lost 6 bases; unmatched junction nucleotides: 7. Germline V CDR1 and CDR2: KGHDR, SFDVKD. These data come from a study of blood T cell repertoires in COVID-19. Assay: immunoSEQ multiplex PCR; the TCRdb copy retains only in-frame clones and omits some. The sample includes roughly 280,000 clones, approximately 86% of them seen just once. The V and J genes are TRBV24-1 and TRBJ1-5; 8 bases fit TRBD1. The sample consisted of peripheral blood. The sequence derives from a man in his forties or fifties with active or convalescent COVID-19. CDR3 nucleotide sequence: TGTGCCACCAGTGACCCGACAGGGGAGGGTCAGCCCCAGCATTTT. Translated, it gives CATSDPTGEGQPQHF.